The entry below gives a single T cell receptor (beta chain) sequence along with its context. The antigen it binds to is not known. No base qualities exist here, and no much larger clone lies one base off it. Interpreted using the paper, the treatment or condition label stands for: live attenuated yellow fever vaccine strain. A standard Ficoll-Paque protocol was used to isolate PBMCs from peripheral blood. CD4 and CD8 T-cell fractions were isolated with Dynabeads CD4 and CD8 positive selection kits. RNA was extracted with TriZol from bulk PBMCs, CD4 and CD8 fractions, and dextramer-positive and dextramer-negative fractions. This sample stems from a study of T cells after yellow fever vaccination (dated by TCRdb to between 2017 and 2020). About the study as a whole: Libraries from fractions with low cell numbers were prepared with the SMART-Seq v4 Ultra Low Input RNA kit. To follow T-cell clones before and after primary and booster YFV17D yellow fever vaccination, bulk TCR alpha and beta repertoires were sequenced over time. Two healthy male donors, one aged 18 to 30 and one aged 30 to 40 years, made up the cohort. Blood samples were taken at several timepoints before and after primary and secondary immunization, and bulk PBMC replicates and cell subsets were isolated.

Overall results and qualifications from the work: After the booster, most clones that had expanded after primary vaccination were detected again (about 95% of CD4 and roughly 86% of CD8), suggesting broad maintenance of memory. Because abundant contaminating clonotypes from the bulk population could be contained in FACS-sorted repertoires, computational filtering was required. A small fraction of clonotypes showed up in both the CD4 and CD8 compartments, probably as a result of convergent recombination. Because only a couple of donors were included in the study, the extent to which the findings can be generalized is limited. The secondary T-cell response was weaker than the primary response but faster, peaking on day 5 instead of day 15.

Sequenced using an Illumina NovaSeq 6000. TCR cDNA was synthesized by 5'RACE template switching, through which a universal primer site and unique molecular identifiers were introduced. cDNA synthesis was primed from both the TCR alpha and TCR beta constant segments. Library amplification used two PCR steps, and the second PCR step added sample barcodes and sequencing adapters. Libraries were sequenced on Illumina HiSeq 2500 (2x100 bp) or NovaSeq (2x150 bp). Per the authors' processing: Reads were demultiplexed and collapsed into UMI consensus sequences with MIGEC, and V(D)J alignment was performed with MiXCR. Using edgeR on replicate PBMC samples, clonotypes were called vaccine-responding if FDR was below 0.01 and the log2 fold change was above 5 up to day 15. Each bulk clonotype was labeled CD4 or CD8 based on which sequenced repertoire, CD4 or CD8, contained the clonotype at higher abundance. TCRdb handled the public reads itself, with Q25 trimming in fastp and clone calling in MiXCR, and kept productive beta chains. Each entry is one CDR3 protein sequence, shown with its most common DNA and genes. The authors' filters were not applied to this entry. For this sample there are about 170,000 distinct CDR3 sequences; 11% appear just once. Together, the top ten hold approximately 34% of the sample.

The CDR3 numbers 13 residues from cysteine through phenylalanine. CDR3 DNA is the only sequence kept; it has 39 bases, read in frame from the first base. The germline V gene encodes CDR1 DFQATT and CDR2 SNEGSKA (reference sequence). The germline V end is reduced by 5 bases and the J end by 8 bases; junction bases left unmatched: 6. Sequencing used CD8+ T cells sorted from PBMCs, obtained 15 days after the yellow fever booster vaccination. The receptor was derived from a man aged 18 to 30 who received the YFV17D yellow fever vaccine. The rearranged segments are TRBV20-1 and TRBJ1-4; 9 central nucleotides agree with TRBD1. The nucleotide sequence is TGCAGTGCTGCCGGGACAGGGAGGGAAAAACTGTTTTTT. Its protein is CSAAGTGREKLFF.